A selection of T cell receptor beta chains follows, all from one sample in a study of blood T cell repertoires in COVID-19. Repertoires were generated with immunoSEQ multiplex PCR, while TCRdb's copy carries only in-frame clones and drops some. This table holds 150,000 to 200,000 clones, approximately 85% found once. The sample consisted of PBMCs or T cells enriched from blood (not recorded which). The receptors shown here come from a woman aged 18-35 years who had recovered from COVID-19. Each CDR3 is given with its conserved first and last residue. D genes are given only for firm matches. A row's size may be missing; if present it is once, few, many or a size class.

j_gene	d_gene	v_gene	abundance	len	CDR3nt	CDR3aa
TRBJ2-1	TRBD1	TRBV6-6	-	16	TGTGCCAGCAGTTACTCGAGTCCGGCCAGGGGGCTTGAGCAGTTCTTC	CASSYSSPARGLEQFF
TRBJ2-7	-	TRBV28	-	13	TGTGCCAGCTGTACTAGCCTCTCCTACGAGCAGTACTTC	CASCTSLSYEQYF
TRBJ1-2	-	TRBV30	-	17	TGTGCCTGGAAGGATCTGGGATCAGGGACATCTAACTATGGCTACACCTTC	CAWKDLGSGTSNYGYTF
TRBJ2-7	TRBD1	TRBV7-2	-	15	TGTGCCAGCAGCTCGTTGGGACAGGGGGGCCACGAGCAGTACTTC	CASSSLGQGGHEQYF
TRBJ1-5	-	TRBV19	-	15	TGTGCCAGTAGTTACGTACTCAATAGCAATCAGCCCCAGCATTTT	CASSYVLNSNQPQHF
TRBJ1-2	-	TRBV21-1	once	14	TGTGCCAGCAGCAAAGGAAGGGGTAACTATGGCTACACCTTC	CASSKGRGNYGYTF
TRBJ1-1	-	TRBV28	once	16	TGTGCCAGCAGTTCTGGGGTTAGGGGACTCCACACTGAAGCTTTCTTT	CASSSGVRGLHTEAFF
TRBJ1-5	-	TRBV28	once	12	TGTGCCGAACAGGGTAGCAATCAGCCCCAGCATTTT	CAEQGSNQPQHF
TRBJ2-2	-	TRBV10-3	-	14	TGTGCCATCAGTGAGGGGCAGTTCACCGGGGAGCTGTTTTTT	CAISEGQFTGELFF
TRBJ1-2	TRBD1	TRBV30	-	15	TGTGCCTGGAGTTACGGGACAGGCACCACTCACGGCTACACCTTC	CAWSYGTGTTHGYTF
TRBJ2-3	TRBD2	TRBV9	once	15	TGTGCCAGCAGCCCCCGGGGACTAGACACAGATACGCAGTATTTT	CASSPRGLDTDTQYF